This entry features one T cell receptor (beta chain) sequence. J gave up 6 bases and V 5 bases, and 6 bases lay outside the gene matches. The CDR3 is made up of 14 amino acids. Germline loops: CDR1 SGHRS, CDR2 YFSETQ. Quantitative molecular-barcoded 5'-RACE generated the TCR beta libraries. In TCRdb, the 5' RACE reads were re-called with MiXCR into one record per CDR3 protein. The profile shows nearly 350,000 distinct CDR3 sequences, 14% to 15% of them singletons. The data were obtained in a study of CD8 T cells in ankylosing spondylitis. The chain carries TRBV5-1 and TRBJ2-2, with 8 bases matching TRBD1. The specimen was blood, either unsorted or a sorted T cell fraction (not recorded which). The sequence was obtained from a male donor with ankylosing spondylitis or in good health (not recorded which). CDR3 nucleotides: TGCGCCAGCAGGGCCGGACAGGGTGCCGGGGAGCTGTTTTTT. Protein sequence: CASRAGQGAGELFF. Filled out from reference TRBV5-1 and TRBJ2-2, the complete variable domain reads KAGVTQTPRYLIKTRGQQVTLSCSPISGHRSVSWYQQTPGQGLQFLFEYFSETQRNKGNFPGRFSGRQFSNSRSEMNVSTLELGDSALYLCASRAGQGAGELFFGEGSRLTVL.